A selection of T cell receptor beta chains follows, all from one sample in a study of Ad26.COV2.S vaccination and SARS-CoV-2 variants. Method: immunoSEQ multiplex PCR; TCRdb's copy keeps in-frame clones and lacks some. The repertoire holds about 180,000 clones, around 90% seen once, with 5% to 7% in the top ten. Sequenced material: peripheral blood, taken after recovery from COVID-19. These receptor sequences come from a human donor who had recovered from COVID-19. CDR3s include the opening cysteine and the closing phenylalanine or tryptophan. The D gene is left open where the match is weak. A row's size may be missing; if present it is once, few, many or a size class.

CAWSVSGAKNIQYF,TGTGCCTGGAGTGTGTCGGGAGCCAAAAACATTCAGTACTTC,once,TRBV30,TRBJ2-4,NA
CASSSSGQGGEKLFF,TGCGCCAGCAGCAGCTCAGGGCAGGGGGGAGAAAAACTGTTTTTT,NA,TRBV5-1,TRBJ1-4,TRBD1
CASILTGGNEQFF,TGTGCCAGCATCCTGACAGGAGGGAATGAGCAGTTCTTC,NA,TRBV12-3/TRBV12-4,TRBJ2-1,NA
CASSRSDGNTEAFF,TGTGCCAGCAGTCGCTCTGACGGAAACACTGAAGCTTTCTTT,few,TRBV3-1/TRBV3-2,TRBJ1-1,NA
CASSLELAGNEQFF,TGCGCCAGCAGCTTGGAACTAGCGGGGAATGAGCAGTTCTTC,once,TRBV5-1,TRBJ2-1,TRBD2
CASSVEGQGRYGYTF,TGTGCCAGCAGCGTAGAGGGTCAGGGCCGCTATGGCTACACCTTC,NA,TRBV9,TRBJ1-2,NA
CASSCSEDRDSNEQFF,TGTGCCAGCAGCTGCTCCGAGGACAGGGATTCCAATGAGCAGTTCTTC,NA,TRBV5-5,TRBJ2-1,TRBD1
CASSYSGRSDTDTQYF,TGTGCCAGCAGTTACTCGGGAAGGTCGGACACAGATACGCAGTATTTT,once,TRBV6-5,TRBJ2-3,NA
CSVGANEKLFF,TGCAGCGTTGGCGCGAATGAAAAACTGTTTTTT,NA,TRBV29-1,TRBJ1-4,NA
CASSSLGESNSPLHF,TGTGCCAGCAGTTCCTTGGGGGAATCGAATTCACCCCTCCACTTT,NA,TRBV28,TRBJ1-6,NA
CASSEAGNVNYGYTF,TGTGCCAGCAGTGAAGCCGGGAACGTTAACTATGGCTACACCTTC,NA,TRBV6-1,TRBJ1-2,NA
CASSLGGAQNTEAFF,TGTGCCAGCAGCTTGGGGGGGGCTCAGAACACTGAAGCTTTCTTT,NA,TRBV27,TRBJ1-1,NA
CASSLTSYEQYF,TGTGCCAGCAGCTTAACCTCCTACGAGCAGTACTTC,NA,TRBV28,TRBJ2-7,NA
CASSSLFGAPLHF,TGTGCCAGCAGCTCCCTCTTTGGGGCACCCCTCCACTTT,NA,TRBV7-2,TRBJ1-6,NA
CAIRDRVDNSPLHF,TGTGCCATCAGGGACAGGGTCGATAATTCACCCCTCCACTTT,NA,TRBV10-3,TRBJ1-6,TRBD1
CASSLVGQGYGEHEKLFF,TGTGCCAGCAGCTTGGTTGGGCAGGGATATGGGGAACATGAAAAACTGTTTTTT,NA,TRBV5-4,TRBJ1-4,NA
CASAGTSYNEQFF,TGTGCCAGTGCCGGGACTAGTTACAATGAGCAGTTCTTC,NA,TRBV19,TRBJ2-1,TRBD2
CASSPGQVPNSPLHF,TGTGCCAGCTCACCAGGGCAGGTTCCTAATTCACCCCTCCACTTT,NA,TRBV18,TRBJ1-6,NA
CASSLAGGPRDEQYF,TGTGCCAGCAGCTTAGCGGGGGGGCCTCGAGACGAGCAGTACTTC,once,TRBV25-1,TRBJ2-7,TRBD2
CATSDSRDPGPDTQYF,TGTGCCACCAGTGATTCAAGGGACCCGGGGCCAGATACGCAGTATTTT,NA,TRBV24-1,TRBJ2-3,NA
CASSLESGVNEQFF,TGCGCCAGCAGCTTGGAGAGCGGGGTCAATGAGCAGTTCTTC,NA,TRBV5-1,TRBJ2-1,TRBD2
CASSLRVGLYEKLFF,TGTGCCAGCAGTTTACGGGTGGGACTTTATGAAAAACTGTTTTTT,NA,TRBV28,TRBJ1-4,NA
CASSLPVLAGLRTYEQYF,TGCGCCAGCTCTCTTCCTGTTCTAGCCGGACTTAGGACCTACGAGCAGTACTTC,NA,TRBV5-1,TRBJ2-7,NA
CASSLAGQPYGYTF,TGTGCCAGCAGCTTGGCCGGGCAGCCCTATGGCTACACCTTC,NA,TRBV5-4,TRBJ1-2,NA
CADSSYYGYTF,TGTGCCGACAGTTCGTACTATGGCTACACCTTC,NA,TRBV19,TRBJ1-2,NA
CASSLFTSGGDTQYF,TGCGCCAGCAGCTTATTTACTAGCGGGGGAGATACGCAGTATTTT,few,TRBV5-1,TRBJ2-3,TRBD2
CASSQEGPGGEGTEAFF,TGCGCCAGCAGCCAAGAGGGGCCCGGGGGCGAGGGAACTGAAGCTTTCTTT,NA,TRBV4-1,TRBJ1-1,NA
CASSPGYVAGVGNTQYF,TGTGCCAGCAGCCCTGGATATGTAGCGGGAGTTGGGAATACGCAGTATTTT,NA,TRBV6-2/TRBV6-3,TRBJ2-3,TRBD2
CASRAPGQVAQTAEQFF,TGCGCCAGCAGGGCCCCGGGACAGGTGGCCCAAACAGCTGAGCAGTTCTTC,NA,TRBV5-1,TRBJ2-1,TRBD1
CASSHPGQGNTEAFF,TGTGCCAGCAGCCACCCGGGACAGGGGAACACTGAAGCTTTCTTT,NA,TRBV3-1/TRBV3-2,TRBJ1-1,TRBD1
CASSEETSASSSYNEQFF,TGTGCCAGCAGTGAAGAGACTAGCGCCTCCAGCTCCTACAATGAGCAGTTCTTC,few,TRBV2,TRBJ2-1,TRBD2
CASSLGTGDGYTF,TGTGCCAGCAGCTTAGGGACAGGGGATGGCTACACCTTC,NA,TRBV7-9,TRBJ1-2,TRBD1
CASSFTGTGGSTEAFF,TGTGCCAGCAGCTTCACCGGGACAGGGGGAAGCACTGAAGCTTTCTTT,NA,TRBV7-3,TRBJ1-1,TRBD1
CASGWSGGTDTQYF,TGTGCCAGCGGTTGGAGTGGAGGGACAGATACGCAGTATTTT,NA,TRBV6-5,TRBJ2-3,NA
CASSTPGGGTGELFF,TGTGCCAGCAGCACACCGGGGGGGGGCACCGGGGAGCTGTTTTTT,NA,TRBV9,TRBJ2-2,TRBD2
CAISEAGGRRVTEAFF,TGTGCCATCAGTGAAGCAGGGGGCCGCAGGGTAACTGAAGCTTTCTTT,NA,TRBV10-3,TRBJ1-1,TRBD1
CASSVRGDTGELFF,TGTGCCAGCAGTGTTAGGGGGGACACCGGGGAGCTGTTTTTT,NA,TRBV2,TRBJ2-2,NA
CASTRTGAYNEQFF,TGTGCCAGCACCCGAACGGGGGCCTACAATGAGCAGTTCTTC,NA,TRBV28,TRBJ2-1,NA
CASSLRASVSSTDTQYF,TGTGCCAGCAGCTTACGGGCTAGCGTTTCTAGCACAGATACGCAGTATTTT,NA,TRBV7-9,TRBJ2-3,NA
CASPNRVRDQPQHF,TGTGCCAGTCCCAACAGGGTTAGGGATCAGCCCCAGCATTTT,NA,TRBV19,TRBJ1-5,NA
CASSYGERGNTYEQYF,TGTGCCAGCAGTTACGGGGAGAGGGGCAATACCTACGAGCAGTACTTC,NA,TRBV6-6,TRBJ2-7,NA
CASSAPGQGGNRAEKLFF,TGTGCCAGCAGCGCACCGGGACAGGGCGGGAATAGGGCTGAAAAACTGTTTTTT,NA,TRBV7-8,TRBJ1-4,TRBD1
CASSPLDRVDEQYF,TGTGCCAGCTCACCTCTCGACAGGGTCGACGAGCAGTACTTC,NA,TRBV18,TRBJ2-7,TRBD1
CASSFGLAGGLEGNEQFF,TGTGCCAGCAGCTTTGGACTAGCGGGGGGGCTCGAAGGCAATGAGCAGTTCTTC,NA,TRBV5-8,TRBJ2-1,TRBD2